The text below deals with one T cell receptor beta chain. This clonotype was detected many times. It has no known antigen specificity. There are no base qualities to consult, and no much larger clone falls within one base. CDR1 and CDR2, looked up from the germline V gene, are SNHLY and FYNNEI. The CDR3 runs 16 amino acids, cysteine and phenylalanine included. The kept DNA is CDR3 alone, 48 bases in frame from the first base. Trimming at the junction amounts to 1 base on V and 1 base on J, and the germline ends lie 14 bases apart. Amplification of TCR beta CDR3 regions was carried out from RNA transcripts. The first round of RT-PCR for the TCR CDR3 was performed with the HTBI primer set and the Qiagen OneStep RT-PCR kit. A second multiplex PCR round built the libraries, followed by size selection and purification. The libraries were sequenced on an Illumina HiSeq2000 using paired-end 100 bp reads. In the authors' own workflow: SOAPnuke was used to process the raw data, throwing out any read that contained adapters or uncalled bases, had a mean Phred below 15, or lacked an exact constant-primer or identifier match. COPE v1.2.5 was used to merge high-quality paired reads, and clonotypes were defined as unique nucleotide sequences. MiTCR v1.1 was used to align the clonotypes against IMGT TRBV, TRBD and TRBJ reference segments. Only V-J combinations with frequency above 0.0001, covering about 99% of repertoires, were analysed. A TCS score was defined as the ratio of F50 (clonal expansion) to E x V (chaos), with BLOSUM62-based TCRdist applied between CDR3 peptides within each V-J. Welch's t-statistics and random forest reduced roughly 500 V-J features to fewer than 15, which were used in a naive Bayes classifier (R e1071). TCRdb took the public reads, trimmed them with fastp at Q25, ran MiXCR for clone calling and kept in-frame beta chains. Each record represents a unique CDR3 protein, reported with the most common genes and DNA among its rows. The V and J calls reflect TCRdb's pipeline rather than the authors' work. The sample table shows hundreds of thousands of distinct CDR3 sequences, and 20% are seen once. The top ten constitute about half of the sample.

Ophthalmopathy patients had moderately to severely active disease, Clinical Activity Score of at least 3, NOSPECS grade of at least 4, and duration under 3 months. The study excluded patients with uncontrolled infections, other autoimmune diseases, pregnancy or lactation. Diagnoses were established on the basis of clinical symptoms, serum thyroxine and TRAb, thyroid ultrasound, and orbital computed tomography. Ficoll-Paque density gradient centrifugation was used to isolate PBMCs from under 11 ml of fresh peripheral blood. Trizol reagent was used to extract total RNA, and RNA quality was then checked on an Agilent 2100 Bioanalyzer. The data were taken from a study of T cells in Graves' hyperthyroidism and ophthalmopathy (dated by TCRdb to the late 2010s). General notes on the study: Peripheral blood was collected at initial diagnosis, before any treatment. After blood sampling, hyperthyroidism patients were treated with methimazole at a starting dose of 30 mg daily, and ophthalmopathy patients were treated with high-dose intravenous methylprednisolone. The paper reports TCR Vbeta CDR3 sequencing of 135 peripheral blood samples: around 45 ophthalmopathy, about 75 hyperthyroidism and around 17 progressor patients. The 80 to 100 discovery patients were randomly divided into training and test sets at a 7:3 ratio. Prospective prediction of ophthalmopathy was tested in an independent validation cohort consisting of about 19 hyperthyroidism patients and approximately 16 patients who later progressed to ophthalmopathy. Thyroid tissue and blood T-cell repertoires from six Graves' hyperthyroidism patients were also compared in the study. To identify distinguishing TCR V-J signatures, a discovery cohort of around 100 patients was used, comprising 40 to 45 with Graves' ophthalmopathy and around 60 with stable Graves' hyperthyroidism.

The paper's findings and limits, for the study overall: Most expanded thyroid clonotypes (frequency above 0.001) were also found in blood, which suggests that blood repertoires may mirror thyroid immune responses. During validation, the model predicted progression to ophthalmopathy a median of approximately six months ahead of onset, with just under 71% sensitivity and more than 72% specificity. Sample size was not statistically predetermined, and investigators were not blinded to group allocation. A 13 V-J signature model separated ophthalmopathy from stable hyperthyroidism, with 87.88% sensitivity and about 81% specificity in cross-validation and 80%/75% in testing.

In this chain, TRBV2 is recombined with TRBJ2-7; the D segment might be TRBD1 or TRBD2, since each matches 5 bases. The sample comprised blood. This sequence originates from a man aged 40-50 years with Graves' ophthalmopathy. The nucleotides are TGTGCCAGCAGTGAAGGGGGCTGGACTTCTTCCTACGAGCAGTACTTC. Its protein is CASSEGGWTSSYEQYF.